This T cell receptor beta chain is drawn from a study of blood T cells in healthy people across ages. Findings and limits, study-wide: Across the age range, TCR beta diversity per million T cells fell in a roughly linear way.

Primed by a sample-barcoded 5' primer and a J-beta primer mix, a second PCR proceeded for about 7 to 11 cycles. In TCRdb, the 5' RACE reads were re-called with MiXCR into one record per CDR3 protein. The sample records over 1,500,000 distinct CDR3 sequences, around 50% being singletons. With respect to this clonotype: Its specificity is unknown.

The clonotype comes from a woman in her forties in good health. Sample: blood.

CDR3 sequence: CSARSAGAPSTDTQYF. The DNA of the CDR3 is TGCAGTGCTAGATCTGCGGGGGCGCCTAGCACAGATACGCAGTATTTT. The gene calls are TRBV20-1 and TRBJ2-3, with D possibly TRBD2 on 7 matching bases. The germline CDR1 and CDR2 sequences are DFQATT and SNEGSKA (reference sequence). V was trimmed by 2 bases and J by 0 bases, leaving 15 bases between them. This CDR3 region has 16 residues.